These 4 T cell receptor beta chains share one sample of origin, sequenced in a study of T cells in Graves' hyperthyroidism and ophthalmopathy. RNA transcripts yielded amplified TCR beta CDR3 regions. HTBI primers were used for first-round RT-PCR of the TCR CDR3. TCRdb re-derived calls from the multiplex PCR reads in MiXCR, one entry per CDR3 protein. The sample records a few hundred thousand distinct CDR3 sequences, about 19% being singletons. The sequencing input was blood. These receptors originate from a woman aged 18-35 years with Graves' hyperthyroidism.

This clonotype was recorded many times. The chain links TRBV12-3 or TRBV12-4 to TRBJ1-5, with 7 bases aligning to TRBD1. J was trimmed by 6 bases and V by 5 bases; bases with no gene match: 4. The length of the CDR3 is 13 residues. This chain's CDR3 is CASSPQGRQPQHF. The CDR3 nucleotides read TGTGCCAGCAGTCCACAGGGGCGTCAGCCCCAGCATTTT.

This clonotype was counted many times. The rearrangement links TRBV2 to TRBJ2-7, with 9 bases identical to TRBD1. J lost 6 bases, V lost 6 bases, and 9 bases had no gene match. Germline V CDR1 and CDR2: SNHLY, FYNNEI. This CDR3 region has 14 residues. In nucleotides, the CDR3 is TGTGCCAGCAGGAAGGGACAGGGTGCAGCCGAGCAGTACTTC. Its protein is CASRKGQGAAEQYF.

This clonotype came up many times. V gene TRBV28 combines with J gene TRBJ2-5, with TRBD2 matching over 12 bases. The CDR3 runs 13 residues. V dropped 6 bases and J dropped 13; count of bases not matched to a gene: 9. Looked up from germline, CDR1 is MDHEN and CDR2 is SYDVKM. The CDR3 sequence is CASSQGLAGVLYF. The CDR3 nucleotides read TGTGCCAGCAGCCAGGGACTAGCGGGCGTTCTGTACTTC.

This clonotype occurred many times. The V call is TRBV5-5, the J call TRBJ2-5, with 8 bases matching TRBD2. The germline gives CDR1 SGHKS, CDR2 YYEKEE (reference sequence). The J segment lost 3 bases and the V segment lost 2 bases, leaving 9 bases of the junction unmatched. The CDR3 contains 16 residues. The CDR3 region is CASSFLVGRGEETQYF. In DNA form, the CDR3 reads TGTGCCAGCAGCTTTCTCGTTGGGCGGGGGGAAGAGACCCAGTACTTC.